This T cell receptor beta chain was captured by sequencing in a study of shared T cell receptors in the human thymus. CDR1 and CDR2 (germline): SGHTA, FQGNSA. V was clipped by 5 bases and J by 10 bases, with 17 bases between them. This CDR3 is built from 14 residues. Clones were sequenced by immunoSEQ multiplex PCR, and TCRdb holds only the in-frame ones, with some missing. The table has more than 550,000 clones, more than 70% seen once. A further study also used this sample, focusing on human thymus T cells. That report adds: Donors were healthy Finnish infants having corrective surgery for congenital heart defects. Thymus pieces cut out during corrective heart surgery were the tissue that was used. There appeared to be biased usage of V and J genes in thymic and blood repertoires. Unrelated people showed highly overlapping thymic repertoires, related research reported.

The clonotype comes from a boy under two years old with a congenital heart defect. The sequencing sample was made of thymocytes. The chain employs TRBV7-2 and TRBJ1-4; D possibly corresponds to TRBD1 (6 bases). The CDR3 DNA is TGTGCCAGCAGCCCCCGCGGGGGGCGAGGAAAACTGTTTTTT. Its translation: CASSPRGGRGKLFF.